The sequence of this T cell receptor (beta chain) was determined in a study of regulatory T cells in long-lasting Graves disease. Study-wide results and limits: There was favoring of TRBV28, TRBJ1-2 and TRBJ2-5 in persistent disease. Analyses excluded thyroid tissue, covering peripheral blood alone.

Construction of the TCR beta libraries employed iRepertoire HTBI primers in conjunction with Arm-PCR of CDR3 regions. TCRdb itself ran the multiplex PCR reads through MiXCR, one entry per CDR3 protein. This table has about 470,000 distinct CDR3 sequences, about a fifth appearing once. This clonotype came up many times. Antigen: not known. Looked up from germline, CDR1 is MDHEN and CDR2 is SYDVKM. The CDR3 extends over 16 amino acids. Losses at the gene ends were 2 bases for V and 0 bases for J; bases not matched to a gene: 5. Described time point: persistent/refractory GD, antithyroid drugs over 5 years with positive TRAb. Generation of the TCR library employed RNA extracted from PBMCs. All patients originated from an endocrinology department located in Xi'an, China. The peripheral blood volume drawn was about 10 milliliters, and it was collected into EDTA tubes.

This chain connects TRBV28 to TRBJ2-5; 8 positions agree with TRBD2. The specimen was peripheral blood mononuclear cells (PBMCs), collected when the disease was refractory, from a patient treated with antithyroid drugs. The source is a female donor with Graves disease. The DNA of the CDR3 is TGTGCCAGCAGTTTAACTAGCGGAGGGTACCAAGAGACCCAGTACTTC. This codes for CASSLTSGGYQETQYF.